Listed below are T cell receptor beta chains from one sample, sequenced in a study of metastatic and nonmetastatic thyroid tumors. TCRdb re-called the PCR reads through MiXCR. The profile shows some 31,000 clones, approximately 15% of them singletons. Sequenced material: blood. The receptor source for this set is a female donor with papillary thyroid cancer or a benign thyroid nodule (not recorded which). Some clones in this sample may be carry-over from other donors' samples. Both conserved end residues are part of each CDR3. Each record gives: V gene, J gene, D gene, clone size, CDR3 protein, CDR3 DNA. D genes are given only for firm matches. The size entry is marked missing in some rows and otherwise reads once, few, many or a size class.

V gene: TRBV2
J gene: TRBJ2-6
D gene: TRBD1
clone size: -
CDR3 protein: CASSEAPRGQRSGANVLTF
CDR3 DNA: TGTGCCAGCAGTGAAGCGCCCAGGGGGCAACGCTCTGGTGCCAACGTCCTGACTTTC

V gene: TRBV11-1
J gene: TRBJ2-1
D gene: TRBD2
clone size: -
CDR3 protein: CASSIPLARGGTYNEQFF
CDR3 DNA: TGTGCCAGCAGCATCCCGCTAGCACGGGGGGGCACCTACAATGAGCAGTTCTTC

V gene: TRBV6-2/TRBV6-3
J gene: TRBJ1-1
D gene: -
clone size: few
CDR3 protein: CASSYVFNTEAFF
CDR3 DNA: TGTGCCAGCAGTTACGTTTTTAACACTGAAGCTTTCTTT

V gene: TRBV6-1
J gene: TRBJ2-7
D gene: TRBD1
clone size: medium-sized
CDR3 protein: CASSRQGSSYEQYF
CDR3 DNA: TGTGCCAGCAGCCGACAGGGAAGCTCCTACGAGCAGTACTTC

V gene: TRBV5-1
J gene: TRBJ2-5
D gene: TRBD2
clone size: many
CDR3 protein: CASSYGLALETQYF
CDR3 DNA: TGCGCCAGCAGCTACGGACTAGCATTAGAGACCCAGTACTTC

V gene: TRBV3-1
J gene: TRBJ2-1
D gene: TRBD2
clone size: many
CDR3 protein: CASSQGTSVFYEQFF
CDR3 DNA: TGTGCCAGCAGCCAGGGAACTAGCGTTTTCTATGAGCAGTTCTTC

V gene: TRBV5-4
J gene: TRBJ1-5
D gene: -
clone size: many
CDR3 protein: CASSKDPDNQPQHF
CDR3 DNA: TGTGCCAGCAGCAAGGATCCGGACAATCAGCCCCAGCATTTT

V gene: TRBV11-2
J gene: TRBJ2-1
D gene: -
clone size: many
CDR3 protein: CASSLVSGNNEQFF
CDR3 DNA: TGTGCCAGCAGCTTAGTTTCGGGAAACAATGAGCAGTTCTTC

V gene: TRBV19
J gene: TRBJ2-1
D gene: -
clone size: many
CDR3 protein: CASSASSFYNEQFF
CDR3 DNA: TGTGCCAGTAGTGCGTCGAGCTTCTACAATGAGCAGTTCTTC

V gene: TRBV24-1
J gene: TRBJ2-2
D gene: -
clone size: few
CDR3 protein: CASIPGAGELFF
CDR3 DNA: TGTGCCAGCATCCCGGGAGCAGGGGAGCTGTTTTTT

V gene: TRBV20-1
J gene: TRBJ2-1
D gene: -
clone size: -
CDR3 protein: CSALGGSGTSSYNEQFF
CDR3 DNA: TGCAGTGCTCTAGGAGGATCCGGGACTTCTTCCTACAATGAGCAGTTCTTC

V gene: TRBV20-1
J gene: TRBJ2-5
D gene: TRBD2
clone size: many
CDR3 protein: CSARNPGLAGETQYF
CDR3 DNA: TGCAGTGCTAGAAATCCGGGACTAGCAGGAGAGACCCAGTACTTC

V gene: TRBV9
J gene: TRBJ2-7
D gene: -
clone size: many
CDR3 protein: CASSVEGDRPLYEQYF
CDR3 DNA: TGTGCCAGCAGCGTGGAGGGGGACAGACCCCTATACGAGCAGTACTTC

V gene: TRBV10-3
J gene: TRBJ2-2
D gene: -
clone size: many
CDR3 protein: CAISVSQDTGELFF
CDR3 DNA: TGTGCCATCAGTGTCTCACAAGACACCGGGGAGCTGTTTTTT

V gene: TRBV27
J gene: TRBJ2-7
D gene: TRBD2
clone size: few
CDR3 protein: CASIRTSGSYEQYF
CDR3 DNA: TGTGCCAGCATTAGGACTAGCGGTTCCTACGAGCAGTACTTC

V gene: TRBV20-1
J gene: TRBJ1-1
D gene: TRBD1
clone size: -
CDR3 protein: CSASRGQGINYAFF
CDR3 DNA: TGCAGTGCTAGCCGAGGACAGGGGATAAATTATGCTTTCTTT

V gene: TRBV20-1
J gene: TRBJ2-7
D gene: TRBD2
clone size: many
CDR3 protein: CSAILAGVYEQYF
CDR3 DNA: TGCAGTGCTATACTAGCGGGAGTCTACGAGCAGTACTTC

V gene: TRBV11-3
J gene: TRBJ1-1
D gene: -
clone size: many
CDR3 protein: CASSLAGGTTRKAFF
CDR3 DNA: TGTGCCAGCAGCTTAGCCGGGGGGACAACAAGAAAAGCTTTCTTT

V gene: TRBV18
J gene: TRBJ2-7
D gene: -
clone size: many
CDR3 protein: CASSLMRGSGIGDEQYF
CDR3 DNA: TGTGCCAGCTCCCTAATGCGAGGGAGCGGCATTGGGGACGAGCAGTACTTC

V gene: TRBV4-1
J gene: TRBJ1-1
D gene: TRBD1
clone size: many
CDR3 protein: CASSQDQGARTEAFF
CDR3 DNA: TGCGCCAGCAGCCAAGATCAGGGGGCGAGAACTGAAGCTTTCTTT

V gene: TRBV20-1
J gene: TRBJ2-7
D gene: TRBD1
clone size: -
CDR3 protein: CSARLFRGSGELYF
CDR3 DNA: TGCAGTGCTAGACTGTTCAGGGGGTCCGGGGAGCTGTACTTC

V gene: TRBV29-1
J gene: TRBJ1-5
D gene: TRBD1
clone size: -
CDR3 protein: CSVATGIINQPQHF
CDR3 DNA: TGCAGCGTGGCGACAGGGATTATCAATCAGCCCCAGCATTTT

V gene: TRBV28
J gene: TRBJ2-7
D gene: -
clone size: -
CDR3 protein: CASRRGTAYEQYF
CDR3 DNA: TGTGCCAGCAGACGGGGGACAGCCTACGAGCAGTACTTC

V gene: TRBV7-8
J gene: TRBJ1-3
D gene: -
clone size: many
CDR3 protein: CASSLGASSGNTIYF
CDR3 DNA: TGTGCCAGCAGCTTGGGGGCGAGCTCTGGAAACACCATATATTTT

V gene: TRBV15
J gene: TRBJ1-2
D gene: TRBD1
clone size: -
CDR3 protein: CATSREAGQGDGYTF
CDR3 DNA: TGTGCCACCAGCAGAGAGGCAGGACAGGGAGACGGCTACACCTTC